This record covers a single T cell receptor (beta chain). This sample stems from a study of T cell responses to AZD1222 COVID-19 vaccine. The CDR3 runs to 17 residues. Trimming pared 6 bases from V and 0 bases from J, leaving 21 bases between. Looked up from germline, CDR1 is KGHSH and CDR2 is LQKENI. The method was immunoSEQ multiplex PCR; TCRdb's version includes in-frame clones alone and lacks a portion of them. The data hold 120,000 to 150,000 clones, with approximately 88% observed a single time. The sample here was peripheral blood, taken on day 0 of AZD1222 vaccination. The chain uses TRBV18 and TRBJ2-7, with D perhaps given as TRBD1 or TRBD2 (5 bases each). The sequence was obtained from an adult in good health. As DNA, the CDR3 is TGTGCCAGCTCCCGGATCCTCGGGACCAAAAGCTCCTACGAGCAGTACTTC. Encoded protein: CASSRILGTKSSYEQYF.